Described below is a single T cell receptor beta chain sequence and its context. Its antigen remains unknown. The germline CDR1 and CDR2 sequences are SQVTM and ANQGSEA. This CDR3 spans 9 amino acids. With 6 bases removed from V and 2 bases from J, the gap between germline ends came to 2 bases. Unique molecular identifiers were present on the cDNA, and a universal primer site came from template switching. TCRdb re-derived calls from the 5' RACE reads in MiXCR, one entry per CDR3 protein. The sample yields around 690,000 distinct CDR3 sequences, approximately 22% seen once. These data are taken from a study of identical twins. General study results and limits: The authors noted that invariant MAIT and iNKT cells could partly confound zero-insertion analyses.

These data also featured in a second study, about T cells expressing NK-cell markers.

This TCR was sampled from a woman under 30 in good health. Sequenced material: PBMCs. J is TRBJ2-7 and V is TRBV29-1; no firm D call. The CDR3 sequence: CSVPYEQYF. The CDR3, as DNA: TGCAGCGTGCCCTACGAGCAGTACTTC.